A selection of T cell receptor beta chains follows, all from one sample in a study of brain metastases from non-small cell lung cancer. The method was immunoSEQ multiplex PCR; TCRdb's version includes in-frame clones alone and lacks a portion of them. The sample has more than 300 clones; 80% to 95% are singletons. The sample taken for sequencing was tissue from a brain metastasis. These receptors came from a donor aged 40 or older with non-small cell lung cancer. The conserved cysteine and the conserved F or W are not part of the CDR3 here.

TRBJ2-5 | TRBV5-4 | ASSMDTLWETQY
TRBJ1-2 | TRBV19 | ASSKPELSRGYT
TRBJ2-2 | TRBV12-3/TRBV12-4 | ASSTATGELF
TRBJ2-2 | TRBV10-3 | AISESGGANTGELF
TRBJ2-3 | TRBV7-3 | ASSLGLAGFTDTQY
TRBJ1-1 | TRBV20-1 | SASGRGGWNTEAF
TRBJ2-3 | TRBV18 | ASLPLQQADTQY
TRBJ2-7 | TRBV19 | ASSIGGLGNEQY
TRBJ2-1 | TRBV5-1 | ASSHLGTGAKDEQF
TRBJ2-3 | TRBV9 | ASSSPSAGDRLTQY
TRBJ2-1 | TRBV7-9 | ASSPTSGGNEQF
TRBJ1-2 | TRBV6-1 | ASSEISYT
TRBJ1-1 | TRBV25-1 | ASSEIRGTEAF
TRBJ1-6 | TRBV6-5 | ASRLDSLNSPLH
TRBJ1-2 | TRBV5-6 | ASSSQGDYGYT
TRBJ1-1 | TRBV7-9 | ASSPNTGGSAF
TRBJ1-1 | TRBV6-5 | ASSYLAGTGPEAF
TRBJ2-1 | TRBV4-1 | ASSQERKQSSYNEQF
TRBJ1-1 | TRBV5-1 | ASSPGISGTEAF
TRBJ2-7 | TRBV5-1 | ANSLEGPPYEQY
TRBJ1-1 | TRBV9 | ASSPLGAGTEAF
TRBJ1-1 | TRBV2 | ASSHGDGVNTEAF